Shown below are 5 T cell receptor beta chains from a single sample sequenced in a study of identical twins. Using its own MiXCR run on the 5' RACE reads, TCRdb lists one record per CDR3 protein. The table shows about 550,000 distinct CDR3 sequences, with about a fifth occurring only once. These same records also appear under a second study, on yellow fever vaccine responses in identical twins.

Sequenced input: CD4+ T cells sorted from blood. These receptors originate from a woman in her late teens or twenties in good health.

The genes are TRBV6-5 and TRBJ1-5; maybe TRBD1 (6 bases). Per germline, CDR1 MNHEY and CDR2 SVGAGI. V was shortened by 2 bases and J by 4 bases, with 6 bases between the two germline ends. CDR3 length: 13 amino acids. The CDR3 sequence: CASSYGQNQPQHF. DNA of the CDR3: TGTGCCAGCAGTTACGGACAGAATCAGCCCCAGCATTTT.

The J gene is TRBJ2-7, the V gene TRBV3-1, with D maybe TRBD1 (6 bases). The CDR3 covers 16 residues. CDR1 is LGHDT and CDR2 is YNNKEL in the germline V gene (reference sequence). Trimming removed 0 bases at V and 1 base at J, with 13 bases between. CDR3 in DNA: TGTGCCAGCAGCCAAGACGGGACACCGCGTTCCTACGAGCAGTACTTC. Translation gives CASSQDGTPRSYEQYF.

The rearrangement joins TRBV12-3 or TRBV12-4 to TRBJ1-1; D gene ambiguous. The V end lost 3 bases, the J end lost 11 bases, and 19 bases lay between the germline ends. CDR3 length: 14 amino acids. Here the CDR3 reads CASSLGILQDGAFF. For the CDR3, the DNA is TGTGCCAGCAGTTTGGGGATCCTACAAGATGGGGCTTTCTTT.

The table lists this clonotype with a count of one. J is TRBJ1-5 and V is TRBV19; 7 bases agree with TRBD1. Trimming cost V 7 bases and J 7 bases; bases outside gene matches: 13. This CDR3 has 15 amino acids. Per germline, CDR1 LNHDA and CDR2 SQIVND (reference sequence). CDR3 bases: TGTGCCAGTACCGCGGGGACAGCTTTTACCCAGCCCCAGCATTTT. Translating gives CASTAGTAFTQPQHF.

The sample holds a few counts of this clonotype. The chain links TRBV28 to TRBJ1-3; D is undetermined. The CDR3 runs to 15 residues. Trimming took off 6 bases at V and 2 bases at J, with 14 bases between the two ends. Germline values: CDR1 MDHEN, CDR2 SYDVKM. CDR3 in DNA: TGTGCCAGCAGAGATGGAGTTACCCCTGGAAACACCATATATTTT. It encodes CASRDGVTPGNTIYF.